This TCR beta chain was captured in a study of CD8+ T cells in alopecia areata. Germline loops: CDR1 SGHTA, CDR2 FQGNSA. The CDR3 runs 14 residues. V was cut by 2 bases and J by 4 bases, with 12 bases left in between. RNA was isolated and reverse transcribed to cDNA, the sequencing template. Repertoires were generated with immunoSEQ multiplex PCR, while TCRdb's copy carries only in-frame clones and drops some. The sample consists of approximately 300,000 clones, roughly 50% of them appearing once. The sample holds one count of this clone. The treatment was: oral pan-JAK inhibitor, 5-10 mg twice daily. This clonotype was obtained from a human donor with alopecia areata. J is TRBJ2-7 and V is TRBV7-2; no clear D. Sequencing used CD4+ T cells sorted from blood, obtained at week 24, from a patient treated with tofacitinib. Here the CDR3 reads CASSLTYENYEQYF. The CDR3 bases are TGTGCCAGCAGCTTAACTTACGAAAATTACGAGCAGTACTTC.